This T cell receptor (beta chain) was identified during a study of cytomegalovirus exposure and HLA in healthy donors (dated by TCRdb to 2017 to 2019). At the level of the whole study: According to an earlier analysis of around 600 of the donors, some 180 million T cells yielded over 100 million unique TCR beta sequences and approximately 300 Gb of sequence data. Approximately 300 gigabases of sequencing data and 70 million to 95 million unique TCR sequences made up an early release that covered nearly 650 HLA-typed donors. Of the roughly 400 genotyped donors, over 80% were placed in the genetic ancestry cluster associated with self-reported Caucasian donors. The aim of the study was to test whether cataloging public T cell receptors could identify signatures of past pathogen exposure. The study profiled the T cell repertoires of some 610 subjects by immunosequencing and related them to cytomegalovirus serostatus. Besides the first cohort of roughly 700 subjects, a separate validation cohort made up of some 110 different subjects was used. The study combined high-throughput TCR immunosequencing, statistical association of individual TCRs with disease status, and machine learning to predict cytomegalovirus infection status. To study patterns of TCR occurrence, a later analysis re-analyzed previously published TCR beta repertoires from 600 to 750 donors and added high-resolution HLA genotyping. In the later analysis, no new phenotypic data were used to find candidate immune exposures; instead, reliance was placed on TCR beta sequences and their occurrence across donors. To decide whether each TCR beta V gene segment behaved as functional or pseudogenic, an earlier analysis of some 600 of the donors relied on high-throughput TCR beta sequencing. Donor age, sex, ethnicity and CMV serostatus were collected together with the repertoire data. In a later genetic analysis, genome-wide SNP genotypes for 398 of the 666 donors were used, and that subset was treated as a discovery cohort. Every discovery cohort repertoire had been produced on one sequencing platform. HLA typing covered class I and class II loci at four-digit resolution. Typing coverage differed by locus: A, B, C, DRB1 and DQB1 were typed in roughly 620-630 donors, DQA1 in about 550, DPA1 in 600 to 610, and DPB1 in around 440. A few DR-DQ haplotypes were treated as single units for association and clustering because of strong linkage in the cohort. Across approximately 400 genotyped donors of the cohort, an average of about 200,000 unique TCR beta nucleotide sequences per donor were sequenced, and about a sixth of those sequences were non-productive. Paper-wide results and their limitations: Because HLA typing was missing for some donors at each locus, association tests included only the typed subset. Over 15 rarely observed V segments, including chromosome 9 orphons, were excluded from the earlier analysis of about 500 of the donors because counts were too low. Most TCR sequences were observed very rarely across donors, whereas some public TCRs were present in many individuals. The authors suggested that the approach could potentially be generalized to other disease states and immunological phenotypes. According to a later analysis, TCR association rates differed among HLA loci, with DRB1 alleles showing the most associated TCRs and HLA-C alleles showing the fewest. In the study, 150 to 200 TCR beta chains were listed as associated with cytomegalovirus. Compared with equally common non-associated chains, HLA-associated TCR beta chains in a later analysis were more clonally expanded and had lower generation probabilities. The classifier was reported to diagnose cytomegalovirus status with high specificity and sensitivity in both the original cohort and the validation cohort. In a later analysis, most CMV-associated TCR beta chains were found to appear HLA-restricted, with HLA associations seemingly driven largely by CMV exposure. An association between a missense DCLRE1C variant and V-gene and J-gene trimming of TCR beta chains was found in a later genetic analysis and replicated in an independent cohort. Compared with the approximately 720-donor mean, donors in an Asian-associated ancestry cluster had fewer N-insertions in productive TCRs, according to a later genetic analysis. A further reported finding was that TCR beta sequences accurately predicted the HLA-A and HLA-B alleles for most subjects in the first cohort. In an earlier analysis of about 550 of the donors, most TCR beta V segments were observed in productive rearrangements about 90% or about 30% of the time, broadly matching IMGT annotations. A later analysis reported that several top co-occurrence clusters appeared linked to parvovirus B19, influenza, CMV and Epstein-Barr virus. Roughly uniform sequencing depth across donors was assumed in presence/absence analyses, although this assumption may not hold. When HLA alleles, especially DR and DQ, strongly co-occurred, attributing TCR associations to individual alleles was difficult. The only immune exposure information available for the cohort was CMV serostatus. At a false discovery rate of 0.05, a later analysis linked around 17,000 TCR beta sequences to specific HLA alleles. Only TCR beta chains were sequenced in this cohort, and the absence of alpha or paired-chain data limited detectable features. A cluster of highly shared sequence variants was judged likely to represent a technical artifact of the sequencing pipeline. In vitro tests confirmed that a few of the cytomegalovirus-associated TCR beta chains recognize cytomegalovirus antigens. Correlated functional status among segregating V segments might be attributable to linkage disequilibrium, but an unknown experimental factor could not be ruled out.

Libraries came from the immunoSEQ multiplex PCR assay. The multiplex PCR relied on a mix of 60 forward primers for TCR Vbeta segments and 13 reverse primers for TCR Jbeta segments. The CDR3 region of rearranged TCR beta genes was amplified from genomic DNA by a multiplex PCR assay. The Illumina HiSeq System was used to sequence the amplified TCR beta libraries as 87-base-pair reads. The authors' pipeline ran thus. Across the 600 to 700 repertoires, a later analysis counted roughly 84 million unique TCR beta chains, 8.5 million to 12 million of which were shared by at least two donors. Raw reads were error-corrected and collapsed into unique sequences by a nearest-neighbor algorithm in which closely related sequences were merged to remove PCR and sequencing errors. V, D and J gene segments were assigned by aligning CDR3 sequences to IMGT reference sequences. For a sequence to be retained, a match of at least six nucleotides was required to both a V gene segment and a J gene segment. Rearrangements were called productive when the CDR3 lacked stop codons and stayed in frame with V and J; all others were non-productive. Following IMGT convention, CDR3 was defined as the stretch from the second conserved V-encoded cysteine up to the conserved J-encoded phenylalanine. Sequences without an unambiguous match to a single V gene segment were excluded from the earlier analysis of about 630 of the donors. An earlier analysis of about 600 of the donors called V segments functional above 56.7% productive rearrangements and segregating when the between-donor standard deviation exceeded 5%. To diagnose cytomegalovirus status from the catalog of TCR beta chain sequences, a statistical classification framework was built. In a later analysis, V and J genes were assigned by comparing TCR nucleotide sequences against IMGT/GENE-DB human TR gene sequences. Using the TCRdist pipeline, a later analysis assigned CDR3 sequences along with most-parsimonious VDJ recombination scenarios. In a later analysis, every TCR beta chain was defined by the combination of its CDR3 amino acid sequence and its V-gene family, and reads without a unique V-gene family were dropped. In a later analysis, around 650 highly shared, low-generation-probability nucleotide sequences were removed to address suspected cross-contamination and a sequencing artifact. A later analysis calculated a clonal expansion index for each public chain from normalized within-repertoire ranks of inferred template counts. A later analysis computed generation probabilities with a VDJ recombination model fitted to out-of-frame rearrangements, and checked the results against IGoR. In a later analysis, hypergeometric tests were used to score TCR-TCR, TCR-HLA and TCR-CMV co-occurrence, with a repertoire-size bias correction applied to TCR pairs. In a later analysis, false discovery rates were estimated by permuting HLA or CMV assignments 20 times. A later analysis grouped co-occurring TCRs with DBSCAN, adding TCRdist sequence similarity when clustering within HLA-allele-positive subsets. For co-occurrence clustering, repertoires with fewer than 30,000 or more than 120,000 public chains were excluded, along with 4 to 6 repertoires with anomalous nucleotide sharing. Here the immuneACCESS table is served through TCRdb, limited to in-frame sequences with V and J called. Missing clones are a known gap in these copies; in checked studies unresolved V genes cover under half, and the rest lacks a known reason. D and trimming were read from the DNA, whereas the V and J calls and clone size are those reported in that table. The sample data list approximately 150,000 clones, and about four fifths of these were observed just once. Around 4.1% of the sample lies in the top ten.

Regarding this clone: Its specific antigen is unknown. Base qualities are not recorded, but no much larger clone differs from it by a single base.

The cohort was made up of roughly 670 healthy bone marrow donors. All cohort members were sampled while nominally healthy, although unrecorded immune exposures were likely present. The donor was CMV seronegative and belonged to the group of 350 to 400 seronegative cohort members. A peripheral blood sample was collected from each donor, and TCR beta sequencing was performed on peripheral blood mononuclear cells. The Qiagen DNeasy Blood Extraction Kit was used to extract genomic DNA from the blood cell samples. The source material was PBMCs. This TCR was recovered from a man aged 40-49 years in good health and CMV-seronegative.

The encoded CDR3 is CATSRDTQAGGYTF. The DNA sequence is as follows: TGTGCCACCAGCAGAGATACCCAGGCGGGTGGCTACACCTTC. Rearrangement joined TRBV15 to TRBJ1-2; no D gene can be assigned with confidence. In the germline V gene (reference sequence), CDR1 corresponds to LNHNV and CDR2 to YYDKDF. There are 14 amino acids in the CDR3, from cysteine to phenylalanine inclusive. Only CDR3 DNA is held: 42 bases, read in frame from base 1. Trimming at the junction amounts to 0 bases on V and 7 bases on J, and the germline ends lie 12 bases apart.